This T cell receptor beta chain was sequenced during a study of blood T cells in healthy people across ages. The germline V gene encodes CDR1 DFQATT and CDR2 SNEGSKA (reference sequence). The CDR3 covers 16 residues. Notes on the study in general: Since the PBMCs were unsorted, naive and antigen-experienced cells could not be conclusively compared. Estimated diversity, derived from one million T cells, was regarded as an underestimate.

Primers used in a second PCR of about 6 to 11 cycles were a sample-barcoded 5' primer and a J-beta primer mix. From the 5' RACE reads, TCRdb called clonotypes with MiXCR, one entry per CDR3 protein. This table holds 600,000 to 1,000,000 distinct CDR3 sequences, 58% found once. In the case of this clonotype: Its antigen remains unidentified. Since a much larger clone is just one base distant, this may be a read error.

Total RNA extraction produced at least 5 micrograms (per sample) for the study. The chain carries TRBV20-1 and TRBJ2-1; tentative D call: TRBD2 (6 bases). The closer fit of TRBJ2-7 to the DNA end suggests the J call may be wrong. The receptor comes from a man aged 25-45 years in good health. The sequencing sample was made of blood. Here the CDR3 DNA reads TGCAGTGCTAGAGATCCGGGACTGGCCTCCTACAATGAGCAGTACTTC. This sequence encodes CSARDPGLASYNEQYF.